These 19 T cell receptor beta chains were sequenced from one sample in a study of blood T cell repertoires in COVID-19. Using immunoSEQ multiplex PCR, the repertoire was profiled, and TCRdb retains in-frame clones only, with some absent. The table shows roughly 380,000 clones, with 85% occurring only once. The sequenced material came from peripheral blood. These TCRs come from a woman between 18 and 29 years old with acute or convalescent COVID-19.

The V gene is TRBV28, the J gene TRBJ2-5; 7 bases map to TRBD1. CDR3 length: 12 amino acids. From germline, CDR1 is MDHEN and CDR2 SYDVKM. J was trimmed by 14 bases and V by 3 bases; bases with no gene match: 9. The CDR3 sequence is CASSLETGNPYF. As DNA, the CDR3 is TGTGCCAGCAGTTTGGAGACAGGGAATCCATACTTC.

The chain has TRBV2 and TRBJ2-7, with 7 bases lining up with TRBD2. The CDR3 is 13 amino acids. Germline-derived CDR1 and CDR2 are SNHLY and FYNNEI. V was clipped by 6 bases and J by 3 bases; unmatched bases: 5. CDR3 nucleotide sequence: TGTGCCAGCAGCGGACCGGGGGGCTACGAGCAGTACTTC. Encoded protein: CASSGPGGYEQYF.

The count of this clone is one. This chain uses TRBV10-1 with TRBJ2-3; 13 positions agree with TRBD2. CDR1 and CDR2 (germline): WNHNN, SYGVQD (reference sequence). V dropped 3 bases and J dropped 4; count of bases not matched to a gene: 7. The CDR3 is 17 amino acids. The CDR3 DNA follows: TGCGCCAGCAGTGAAGGGACTAGCGGGGAAGATGCAGATACGCAGTATTTT. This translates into CASSEGTSGEDADTQYF.

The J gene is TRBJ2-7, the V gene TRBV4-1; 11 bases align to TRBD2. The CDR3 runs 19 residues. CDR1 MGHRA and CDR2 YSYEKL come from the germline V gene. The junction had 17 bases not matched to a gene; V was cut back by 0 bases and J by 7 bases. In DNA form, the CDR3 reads TGCGCCAGCAGCCAAGATGGAGTCGGTAGCGGGAGGGAATGGGGGGAGCAGTACTTC. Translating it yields CASSQDGVGSGREWGEQYF.

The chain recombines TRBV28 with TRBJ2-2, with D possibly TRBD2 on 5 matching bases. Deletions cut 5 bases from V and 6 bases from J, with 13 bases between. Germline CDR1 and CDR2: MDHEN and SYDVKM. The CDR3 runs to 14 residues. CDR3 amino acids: CASSTTRSSGELFF. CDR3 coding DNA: TGTGCCAGCAGTACTACTAGATCATCCGGGGAGCTGTTTTTT.

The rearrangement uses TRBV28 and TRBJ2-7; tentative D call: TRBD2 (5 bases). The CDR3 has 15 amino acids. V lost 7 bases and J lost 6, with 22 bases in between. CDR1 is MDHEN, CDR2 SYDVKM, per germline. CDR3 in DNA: TGTGCCAGCATTATGAGGGATGCTACGATAAGCGAGCAGTACTTC. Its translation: CASIMRDATISEQYF.

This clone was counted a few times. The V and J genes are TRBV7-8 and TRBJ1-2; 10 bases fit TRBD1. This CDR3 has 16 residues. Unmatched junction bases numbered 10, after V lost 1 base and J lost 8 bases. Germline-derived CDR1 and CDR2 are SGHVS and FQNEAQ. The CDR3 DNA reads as TGTGCCAGCAGCTTAGGGCCGGGACAGGGGAAAGGGGGCTACACCTTC. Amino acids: CASSLGPGQGKGGYTF.

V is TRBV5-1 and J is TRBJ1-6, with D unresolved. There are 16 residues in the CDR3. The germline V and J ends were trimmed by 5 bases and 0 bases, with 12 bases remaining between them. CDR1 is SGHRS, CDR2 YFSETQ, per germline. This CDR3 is CASRTTSSSYNSPLHF. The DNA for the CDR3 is TGCGCCAGCAGGACGACATCGAGCTCCTATAATTCACCCCTCCACTTT.

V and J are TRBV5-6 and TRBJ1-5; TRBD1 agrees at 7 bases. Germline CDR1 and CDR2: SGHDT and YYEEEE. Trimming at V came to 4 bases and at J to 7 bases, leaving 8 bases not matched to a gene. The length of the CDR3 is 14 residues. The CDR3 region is CASSGYRGGQPQHF. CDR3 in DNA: TGTGCCAGCAGCGGATACAGGGGTGGGCAGCCCCAGCATTTT.

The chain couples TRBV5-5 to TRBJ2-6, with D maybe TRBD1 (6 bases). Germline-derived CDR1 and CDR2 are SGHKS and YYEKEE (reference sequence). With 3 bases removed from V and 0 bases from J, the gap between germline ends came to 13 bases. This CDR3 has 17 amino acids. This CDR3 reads CASSSIIRGSGANVLTF. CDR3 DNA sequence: TGTGCCAGCAGCTCAATTATCAGGGGCTCTGGGGCCAACGTCCTGACTTTC.

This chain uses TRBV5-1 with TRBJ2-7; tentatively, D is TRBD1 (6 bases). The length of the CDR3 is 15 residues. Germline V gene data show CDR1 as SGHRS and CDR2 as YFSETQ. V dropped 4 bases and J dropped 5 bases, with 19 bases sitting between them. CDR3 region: CASSLNLQGGDEQYF. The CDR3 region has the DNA TGCGCCAGCAGCCTAAATTTACAGGGTGGAGACGAGCAGTACTTC.

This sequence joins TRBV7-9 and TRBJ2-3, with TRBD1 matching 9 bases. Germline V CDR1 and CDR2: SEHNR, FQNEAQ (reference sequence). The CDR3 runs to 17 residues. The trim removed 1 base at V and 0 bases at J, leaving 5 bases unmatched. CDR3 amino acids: CASSLGGGQGSTDTQYF. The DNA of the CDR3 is TGTGCCAGCAGCTTAGGAGGAGGACAGGGGAGCACAGATACGCAGTATTTT.

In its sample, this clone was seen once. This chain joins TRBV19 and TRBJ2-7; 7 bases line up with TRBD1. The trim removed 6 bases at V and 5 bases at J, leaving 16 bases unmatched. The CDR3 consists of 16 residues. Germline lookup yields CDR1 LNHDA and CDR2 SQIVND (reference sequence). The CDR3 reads CASSNIMRQGTNEQYF. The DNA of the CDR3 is TGTGCCAGTAGCAATATAATGAGACAGGGTACCAACGAGCAGTACTTC.

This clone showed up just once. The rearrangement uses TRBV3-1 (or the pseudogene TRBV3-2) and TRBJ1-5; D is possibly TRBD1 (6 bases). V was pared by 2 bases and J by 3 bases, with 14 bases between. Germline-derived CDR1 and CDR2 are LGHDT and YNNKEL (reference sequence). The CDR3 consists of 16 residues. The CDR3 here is CASSQPGRQANQPQHF. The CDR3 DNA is TGTGCCAGCAGCCAACCGGGGAGACAGGCCAATCAGCCCCAGCATTTT.

For the CDR3, the DNA is TGTGCCATCAGTGAGGGAGGGACTCGAGGGGAAAAACTGTTTTTT. It yields the protein CAISEGGTRGEKLFF. The rearrangement links TRBV10-3 to TRBJ1-4; the D gene is possibly TRBD1 (5 bases). The V end lost 2 bases, the J end lost 8 bases, and 15 bases lay between the germline ends. CDR1 and CDR2 from the germline V gene are ENHRY and SYGVKD. The CDR3 consists of 15 residues.

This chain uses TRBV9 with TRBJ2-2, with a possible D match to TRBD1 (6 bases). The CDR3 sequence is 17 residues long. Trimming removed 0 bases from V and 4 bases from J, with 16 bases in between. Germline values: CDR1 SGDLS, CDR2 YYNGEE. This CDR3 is CASSVEGDRPSTGELFF. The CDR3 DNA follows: TGTGCCAGCAGCGTAGAGGGCGACAGGCCGAGCACCGGGGAGCTGTTTTTT. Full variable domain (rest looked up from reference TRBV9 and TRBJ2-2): DSGVTQTPKHLITATGQRVTLRCSPRSGDLSVYWYQQSLDQGLQFLIQYYNGEERAKGNILERFSAQQFPDLHSELNLSSLELGDSALYFCASSVEGDRPSTGELFFGEGSRLTVL.

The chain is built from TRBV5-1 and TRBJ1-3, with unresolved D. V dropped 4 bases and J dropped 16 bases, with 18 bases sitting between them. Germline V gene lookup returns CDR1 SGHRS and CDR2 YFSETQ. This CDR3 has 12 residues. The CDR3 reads CASSLIGVGYYF. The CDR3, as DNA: TGCGCCAGCAGCCTGATTGGTGTCGGGTATTATTTT.

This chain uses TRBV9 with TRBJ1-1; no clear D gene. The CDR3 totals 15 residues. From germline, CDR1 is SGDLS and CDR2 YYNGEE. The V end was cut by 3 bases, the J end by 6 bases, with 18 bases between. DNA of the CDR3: TGTGCCAGCAGCGCTACTTGGGCCCTTGGCGCTGAAGCTTTCTTT. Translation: CASSATWALGAEAFF.

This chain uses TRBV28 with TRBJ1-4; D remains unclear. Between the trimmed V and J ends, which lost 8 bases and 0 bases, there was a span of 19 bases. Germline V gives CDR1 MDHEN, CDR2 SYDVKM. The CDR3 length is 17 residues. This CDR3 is CASGDTRNPATNEKLFF. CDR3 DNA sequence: TGTGCCAGCGGTGACACCCGCAACCCCGCAACTAATGAAAAACTGTTTTTT.